The subject of this entry is one TCR beta chain. V shed 5 bases and J shed 0 bases, with 16 bases lying between them. Germline CDR1 reads LNHDA; CDR2 reads SQIVND (reference sequence). The CDR3 is 17 amino acids. The sample originates from a study of neurological immune-mediated disorders. Via MiXCR, TCRdb re-called the 5' RACE reads, giving one row per CDR3 protein. The sample holds around 40,000 distinct CDR3 sequences, around 7% seen once. The chain is built from TRBV19 and TRBJ2-2; TRBD2 might be the D (6 bases). This clonotype was sampled from a man aged 45-65 years in good health. Specimen: CD4+ T cells from blood. This CDR3 is CASSSFKGLANTGELFF. The DNA for the CDR3 is TGTGCCAGTAGTTCCTTTAAGGGACTGGCGAACACCGGGGAGCTGTTTTTT.